This TCR beta chain stems from a study of cytomegalovirus exposure and HLA in healthy donors. This PCR relied on a set of 60 Vbeta primers and 13 Jbeta primers. The protocol was immunoSEQ multiplex PCR, while the TCRdb copy is restricted to in-frame clones and leaves out a portion. The sample shows around 70,000 clones, approximately 78% of them seen only once. General study findings and limits: A later analysis revealed that TCR association rates differed between HLA loci, peaking at DRB1 and bottoming out at HLA-C.

On this clone itself: Antigen unknown.

Per the germline V gene, CDR1 is MNHNS and CDR2 is SASEGT. Trimming took 4 bases from V and 2 from J; bases not matched to a gene: 18. The CDR3 extends over 19 amino acids. The sample taken for sequencing was PBMCs. This chain uses TRBV6-1 with TRBJ2-7; TRBD2 aligns across 9 bases. The sequence was obtained from a girl aged 10 to 17 in good health and CMV-seropositive. As DNA, the CDR3 is TGTGCCAGCAGTGGCGGCGGGAGGGGTCCTTTTATCACCCCCTACGAGCAGTACTTC. It encodes CASSGGGRGPFITPYEQYF.